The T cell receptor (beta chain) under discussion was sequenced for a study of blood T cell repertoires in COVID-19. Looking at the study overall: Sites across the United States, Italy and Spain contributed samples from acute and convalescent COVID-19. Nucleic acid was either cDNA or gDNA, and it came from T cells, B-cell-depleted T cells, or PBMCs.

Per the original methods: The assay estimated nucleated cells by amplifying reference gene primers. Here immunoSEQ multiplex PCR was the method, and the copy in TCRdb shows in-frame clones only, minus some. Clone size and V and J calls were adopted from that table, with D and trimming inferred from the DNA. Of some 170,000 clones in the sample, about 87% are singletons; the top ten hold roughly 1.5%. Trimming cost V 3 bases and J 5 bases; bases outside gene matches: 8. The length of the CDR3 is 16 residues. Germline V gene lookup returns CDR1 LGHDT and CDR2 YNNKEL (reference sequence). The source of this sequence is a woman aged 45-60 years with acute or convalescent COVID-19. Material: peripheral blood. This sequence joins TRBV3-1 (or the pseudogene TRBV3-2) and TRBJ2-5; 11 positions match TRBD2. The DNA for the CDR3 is TGTGCCAGCAGCCACGCGCTAGCGGGGGGCCCCGAGACCCAGTACTTC. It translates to CASSHALAGGPETQYF.